The rows below give T cell receptor beta chains drawn from one sample of a study of cytomegalovirus exposure and HLA in healthy donors. Data came from immunoSEQ multiplex PCR; TCRdb stores just in-frame clones and leaves some out. This repertoire shows 120,000 or so clones, less than 85% found once; its top ten account for around 4.1%. Sequencing used PBMCs. These receptors were collected from a woman in her 40s in good health and CMV-seronegative. CDR3s include the opening cysteine and the closing phenylalanine or tryptophan. The order of the fields is J gene, V gene, D gene, clone size, CDR3 DNA, CDR3 protein. D genes are given only for firm matches. Clone size appears in some rows only: once, few, many, or a class for an expanded clone.

TRBJ2-2 TRBV7-9 TRBD2 . TGTGCCAGCAGCTTATACGGGACTAAGAACACCGGGGAGCTGTTTTTT CASSLYGTKNTGELFF
TRBJ2-5 TRBV28 . . TGTGCCAGCAGCGCCGACTCTAGCGCAGTTCAAGAGACCCAGTACTTC CASSADSSAVQETQYF
TRBJ1-2 TRBV6-1 . . TGTGCCAGCATAGACTCTCTCTATGGCTACACCTTC CASIDSLYGYTF
TRBJ1-1 TRBV18 TRBD1 . TGTGCCAGCTCACCACGACAGGGTGGAGATGAAGCTTTCTTT CASSPRQGGDEAFF
TRBJ2-7 TRBV6-5 . . TGTGCCAGCAGCCCCGATCGAGGTGCCTACGAGCAGTACTTC CASSPDRGAYEQYF
TRBJ1-4 TRBV19 . . TGTGCCAGCACACCCCAGGGTCGAGCAACTAATGAAAAACTGTTTTTT CASTPQGRATNEKLFF
TRBJ2-3 TRBV19 TRBD1 . TGTGCCAGTAGTAGACAGGGGTGGACAGATACGCAGTATTTT CASSRQGWTDTQYF
TRBJ1-6 TRBV10-3 . . TGTGCCATCAGTGCGACCGAAGGGGTGAATTCACCCCTCCACTTT CAISATEGVNSPLHF
TRBJ1-2 TRBV11-2 . few TGTGCCAGCAGCTTTGCAGCAGCGCGATATGGCTACACCTTC CASSFAAARYGYTF
TRBJ2-2 TRBV9 . . TGTGCCAGCAGGGCTAGAACGAACACCGGGGAGCTGTTTTTT CASRARTNTGELFF
TRBJ2-7 TRBV21-1 . . TGTGCCAGCAGCTCCCACACGAGGGGGCTTTCAAGCTCCTACGAGCAGTACTTC CASSSHTRGLSSSYEQYF
TRBJ2-7 TRBV5-4 TRBD1 few TGTGCCAGCAGCTTGGACATGGCCAGGGACAGCTACGAGCAGTACTTC CASSLDMARDSYEQYF
TRBJ2-5 TRBV19 . . TGTGCCAGTACCCTCACTCCGCATGCGGGGACCCAGTACTTC CASTLTPHAGTQYF
TRBJ2-1 TRBV5-4 . once TGTGCCAGCAGCTTGGATGATGAGGACAATGAGCAGTTCTTC CASSLDDEDNEQFF
TRBJ1-2 TRBV25-1 TRBD1 few TGTGCCAGCAGTCCACAGGGGGCCGGTGGCTACACCTTC CASSPQGAGGYTF
TRBJ1-1 TRBV7-2 TRBD1 . TGTGCCAGCAGCTCGGACAGGGACACTGAAGCTTTCTTT CASSSDRDTEAFF
TRBJ1-6 TRBV30 TRBD1 . TGTGCCTGGAGTTCAGGGGGCAATTCACCCCTCCACTTT CAWSSGGNSPLHF
TRBJ2-5 TRBV29-1 TRBD1 . TGCAGCGTGGGACAGAGTGGGGAGACCCAGTACTTC CSVGQSGETQYF
TRBJ1-1 TRBV28 . . TGTGCCAGCAGTTTTATGGTCCAGGGGTTGAACACTGAAGCTTTCTTT CASSFMVQGLNTEAFF
TRBJ2-7 TRBV7-2 . . TGTGCCAGCAGCTTATCCCTTGGTACCTACGAGCAGTACTTC CASSLSLGTYEQYF
TRBJ1-2 TRBV4-2 . . TGTGCCAGCAGCCAAGTAGAACAGGGAGGCTACACCTTC CASSQVEQGGYTF
TRBJ2-7 TRBV7-6 TRBD1 . TGTGCCAGCAGCCCCGGTACCGGGACAGGGAGGGGCGAGCAGTACTTC CASSPGTGTGRGEQYF
TRBJ2-7 TRBV9 . . TGTGCCAGCAGCGTAGGAGTGCATACCTACGAGCAGTACTTC CASSVGVHTYEQYF
TRBJ1-4 TRBV6-6 TRBD1 . TGTGCCAGCAGTTACACGGGACAGGGGGGGGAAAAACTGTTTTTT CASSYTGQGGEKLFF
TRBJ2-1 TRBV18 . . TGTGCCAGCTCAGCCCTCCAGGGGCGTCCAGGGAATGAGCAGTTCTTC CASSALQGRPGNEQFF
TRBJ1-2 TRBV19 TRBD1 . TGTGCCAGTAGGTTGGGCCGGGACAGGGGAAATGGCTACACCTTC CASRLGRDRGNGYTF
TRBJ2-3 TRBV25-1 . few TGTGCCAGCAGTGAATATGTCTTCTCAGATACGCAGTATTTT CASSEYVFSDTQYF
TRBJ2-1 TRBV11-3 TRBD2 few TGTGCCAGCAGCTCAGGGACTAGCTCCACCTCCTACAATGAGCAGTTCTTC CASSSGTSSTSYNEQFF
TRBJ2-2 TRBV5-1 TRBD2 . TGCGCCAGCAGCCCGGGACTAGCGGGGAACACCGGGGAGCTGTTTTTT CASSPGLAGNTGELFF
TRBJ1-1 TRBV7-2 . . TGTGCCAGCAGCTTAGACCAGGCGGGGAACACTGAAGCTTTCTTT CASSLDQAGNTEAFF
TRBJ2-2 TRBV19 TRBD2 . TGTGCCAGTAGTATTGGGCTAGCGGGAGGGAGGGACACCGGGGAGCTGTTTTTT CASSIGLAGGRDTGELFF
TRBJ2-5 TRBV11-1 . . TGTGCCAGCAGCTTTGACGGAGGGACTGGAGAGACCCAGTACTTC CASSFDGGTGETQYF
TRBJ1-1 TRBV19 . . TGTGCCAGTAGTGTCGGACAGATGAACACTGAAGCTTTCTTT CASSVGQMNTEAFF
TRBJ2-3 TRBV5-1 . few TGCGCCAGCAACCGTGGGAGTTTAGAGCCAGATACGCAGTATTTT CASNRGSLEPDTQYF
TRBJ1-3 TRBV4-3 . . TGCGCCAGCAGCCAAGATTTGACTTCTGGAAACACCATATATTTT CASSQDLTSGNTIYF
TRBJ2-1 TRBV27 TRBD2 . TGTGCCAGCAGCATTGGGCGACTAGCGGGAGACAATGAGCAGTTCTTC CASSIGRLAGDNEQFF
TRBJ2-7 TRBV5-1 . . TGCGCCAGCAGCTTGGCTCAGGACTACGAGCAGTACTTC CASSLAQDYEQYF
TRBJ1-2 TRBV4-1 TRBD1 many TGCGCCAGCAGCCCCTTCCGACAGGGGGATAACTATGGCTACACCTTC CASSPFRQGDNYGYTF
TRBJ1-5 TRBV6-6 . . TGTGCCAGCACCTCAAGGCCAGGGGAAGGCAATCAGCCCCAGCATTTT CASTSRPGEGNQPQHF
TRBJ2-7 TRBV5-1 . . TGCGCCAGCAACAACCGGGACAAGGACCGATCTCACGAGCAGTACTTC CASNNRDKDRSHEQYF
TRBJ1-3 TRBV5-6 . . TGTGCCAGCAGCTTGACAGGGTCCGTACACACCATATATTTT CASSLTGSVHTIYF
TRBJ2-3 TRBV5-1 . . TGCGCCAGCAGCTCACTGGACAGTGGGAACACAGATACGCAGTATTTT CASSSLDSGNTDTQYF
TRBJ1-5 TRBV6-6 . . TGTGCCAGCAGTTCCCAGGGGCAGGGCGTAGCCGGGCCCCAGCATTTT CASSSQGQGVAGPQHF
TRBJ1-2 TRBV9 TRBD1 . TGTGCCAGCAGCGCAAACCCGGGAGGGGGCGCAGGCTATGGCTACACCTTC CASSANPGGGAGYGYTF
TRBJ1-1 TRBV11-2 . . TGTGCCAGCAGCTTTGTGGGCGGGGGTGAAGCTTTCTTT CASSFVGGGEAFF
TRBJ2-7 TRBV19 . . TGTGCCAGTAGCCTCCACCAGCGATCTGACTCCTACGAGCAGTACTTC CASSLHQRSDSYEQYF
TRBJ1-2 TRBV5-8 . . TGTGCCAGCAGCTGGGGGGGACGGACCTCTCAAGGCTACACCTTC CASSWGGRTSQGYTF
TRBJ1-2 TRBV10-3 TRBD1 . TGTGCCATCAGTGGGACAGGGGTGGGCTACACCTTC CAISGTGVGYTF
TRBJ2-2 TRBV30 . . TGTGCCTGGTGCAGACAGACGAACACCGGGGAGCTGTTTTTT CAWCRQTNTGELFF
TRBJ1-1 TRBV18 TRBD1 . TGTGCCAGCTCATGGAACAGGGGCGGCGACACTGAAGCTTTCTTT CASSWNRGGDTEAFF
TRBJ2-7 TRBV7-2 . . TGTGCCAGCAGCTTCCCGAGCTCCTACGAGCAGTACTTC CASSFPSSYEQYF
TRBJ2-2 TRBV7-9 TRBD2 . TGTGCCAGCAGGTTTTCCATAGCGGGAGAGAGAACCGGGGAGCTGTTTTTT CASRFSIAGERTGELFF
TRBJ2-6 TRBV7-3 . . TGTGCCAGCAGCTTAAATAGCAGGGGGGCTGGGGCCAACGTCCTGACTTTC CASSLNSRGAGANVLTF